This T cell receptor (beta chain) was identified in a study of blood T cells in healthy people across ages. Combining a sample-barcoded 5' primer with a J-beta primer mix, a second PCR ran for about 6 to 11 cycles. In TCRdb, the 5' RACE reads were re-called with MiXCR into one record per CDR3 protein. The sample has some 1.5 million distinct CDR3 sequences, roughly 43% seen once. Remarks on this clonotype: Its target is not known.

General observations from the study: The donors' CMV status was not determined, possibly confounding changes in expanded clonotypes. Naive CD4+ cells and diversity were both higher in long-lived donors than in aged donors.

Trimming removed 2 bases from V and 6 bases from J; junction bases left unmatched: 6. The CDR3 sequence is 16 residues long. CDR1 LGHNA and CDR2 YNFKEQ come from the germline V gene. The sample comprised blood. The chain is built from TRBV4-2 and TRBJ2-1; 11 positions agree with TRBD2. The receptor was derived from a woman aged 18-29 years in good health. CDR3 DNA sequence: TGTGCCAGCAGCCAACAACTAGCGGGGGTCGGCAATGAGCAGTTCTTC. Encoded protein: CASSQQLAGVGNEQFF.